The rows below give T cell receptor beta chains drawn from one sample of a study of CD8+CD57+ T cells in acquired aplastic anemia. TCRdb reprocessed the reads via MiXCR and lists one record per CDR3 protein. The table includes 150,000 to 180,000 distinct CDR3 sequences, 52% detected once. Sequenced input: sorted CD4+, CD8+, or CD8+CD57+ T cells (not recorded which) from PBMCs. Receptors were obtained from a human donor with aplastic anemia. Each CDR3 is given with its conserved first and last residue. The order of the fields is CDR3 DNA, CDR3 protein, V gene, D gene, J gene, clone size. D genes are given only for firm matches. Clone size is not always given. Where it is, it says once, few, many or a class for expanded clones.

DNA: TGTGCCAGCAGCCTAGGACGGATGAACACTGAAGCCCTCTTT
CDR3: CASSLGRMNTEALF
V: TRBV12-3/TRBV12-4
D: .
J: TRBJ1-1
size: .

DNA: TGTGCCATCAGTGGGGGACAGAATTCCTACGAGCAGTACTTC
CDR3: CAISGGQNSYEQYF
V: TRBV10-3
D: TRBD1
J: TRBJ2-7
size: .

DNA: TGTGCCAGCAGCTTCACAACTGTTGGTGAGCAGTTCTTC
CDR3: CASSFTTVGEQFF
V: TRBV7-2
D: .
J: TRBJ2-1
size: .

DNA: TGTGCCACCCAGACAGGGTACTCTGGCGAGCAGTACTTC
CDR3: CATQTGYSGEQYF
V: TRBV10-3
D: TRBD1
J: TRBJ2-7
size: .

DNA: TGTGCCAGCAATAACCAGCTGCGAGACCTTTCCTACGAGCAGTACTTC
CDR3: CASNNQLRDLSYEQYF
V: TRBV7-3
D: .
J: TRBJ2-7
size: many

DNA: TGCAGTGCTAGAGGCCTAGCGGCCGTTCAAGATACGCAGTATTTT
CDR3: CSARGLAAVQDTQYF
V: TRBV20-1
D: TRBD2
J: TRBJ2-3
size: many

DNA: TGTGCCAGCAGCTTGGGGTCAGGGTCCCATCAGCCCCAGCATTTT
CDR3: CASSLGSGSHQPQHF
V: TRBV5-6
D: .
J: TRBJ1-5
size: many

DNA: TGCAGTGCTAGATCGCCCCGGGACACCTCCTACGAGCAGTACTTC
CDR3: CSARSPRDTSYEQYF
V: TRBV20-1
D: .
J: TRBJ2-7
size: many

DNA: TGTGCCAGCAGTGGATCAGTCATGGCTAATTCACCCCTCCACTTT
CDR3: CASSGSVMANSPLHF
V: TRBV27
D: .
J: TRBJ1-6
size: many

DNA: TGTGCCAGCAGCAATACCGGGACTAGCACGAACACCGGGGGGCTGTTTTTT
CDR3: CASSNTGTSTNTGGLFF
V: TRBV11-1
D: TRBD2
J: TRBJ2-2
size: few

DNA: TGTGCCAGAAATGACCCAGGGCGGAACACTGAAGCTTTCTTT
CDR3: CARNDPGRNTEAFF
V: TRBV2
D: .
J: TRBJ1-1
size: .

DNA: TGTGCCAGCCGGGGGTACGCTAACAATGAGCAGTTCTTC
CDR3: CASRGYANNEQFF
V: TRBV25-1
D: .
J: TRBJ2-1
size: few

DNA: TGCAGCGTTGGGACCCTACAGGGGGTCCCCGTTGGTAATGAGCAGTTCTTC
CDR3: CSVGTLQGVPVGNEQFF
V: TRBV29-1
D: TRBD1
J: TRBJ2-1
size: many

DNA: TGTGCCAGCAGTCTTTCCAGTGAGCAGTTCTTC
CDR3: CASSLSSEQFF
V: TRBV7-8
D: .
J: TRBJ2-1
size: few

DNA: TGTGCCAGCAGTGAATGGGGAGGGGGCTACGAGCAGTACTTC
CDR3: CASSEWGGGYEQYF
V: TRBV25-1
D: .
J: TRBJ2-7
size: few

DNA: TGTGCCACCAGCAAGGAAAGGGAAGGTTCCCACAGCTCTGGAAACACCATATATTTT
CDR3: CATSKEREGSHSSGNTIYF
V: TRBV15
D: .
J: TRBJ1-3
size: many

DNA: TGTGCCACCAGTGTAGGGCAGGTTAATGAAAAACTGTTTTTT
CDR3: CATSVGQVNEKLFF
V: TRBV24-1
D: .
J: TRBJ1-4
size: .

DNA: TGTGCCATCAGTGACCCGACTAGCGGACCCACAGATACGCAGTATTTT
CDR3: CAISDPTSGPTDTQYF
V: TRBV10-3
D: TRBD2
J: TRBJ2-3
size: .

DNA: TGCAGTGCTAGTCCAGGGGGCAGTAGCTCCTACGAGCAGTACTTC
CDR3: CSASPGGSSSYEQYF
V: TRBV20-1
D: TRBD1
J: TRBJ2-7
size: .

DNA: TGTGCCAGCAGTGACAGGGAGGGTTCACCCCTCCACTTT
CDR3: CASSDREGSPLHF
V: TRBV2
D: .
J: TRBJ1-6
size: .

DNA: TGTGCCAGCCGTGGAAAACAGAGACAGAGCTCCTACAATGAGCAGTTCTTC
CDR3: CASRGKQRQSSYNEQFF
V: TRBV25-1
D: .
J: TRBJ2-1
size: .

DNA: TGTGCCAGCCGAGGAGGTCGGTCCAGCAATCAGCCCCAGCATTTT
CDR3: CASRGGRSSNQPQHF
V: TRBV27
D: .
J: TRBJ1-5
size: .

DNA: TGTGCCATCAGCGCAAGCGCCGGGACGAACACTGAAGCTTTCTTT
CDR3: CAISASAGTNTEAFF
V: TRBV10-3
D: .
J: TRBJ1-1
size: many

DNA: TGTGCCAGCAGCTTAGGAGGGTTAGAGAATTCACCCCTCCACTTT
CDR3: CASSLGGLENSPLHF
V: TRBV7-9
D: .
J: TRBJ1-6
size: .

DNA: TGTGCCACCCATCCCGGGAGGGACAGTCTCAATGAGCAGTTCTTC
CDR3: CATHPGRDSLNEQFF
V: TRBV25-1
D: .
J: TRBJ2-1
size: .

DNA: TGTGCCACCAGCGGAACAGGGGGCACCGAGCAGTACTTC
CDR3: CATSGTGGTEQYF
V: TRBV15
D: TRBD1
J: TRBJ2-7
size: .

DNA: TGTGCCAGCAGTGAAGGGACAGGGGGCGCAGATACGCAGTATTTT
CDR3: CASSEGTGGADTQYF
V: TRBV6-1
D: TRBD1
J: TRBJ2-3
size: many

DNA: TGCGCCAGCAGCCAAGATGGGGGGGGTAGCGGGGGCCTGTGGCAGTTCTTC
CDR3: CASSQDGGGSGGLWQFF
V: TRBV4-1
D: TRBD2
J: TRBJ2-1
size: .

DNA: TGTGCCAGCAGCCTTAGGGCCCACGAGCAGTACTTC
CDR3: CASSLRAHEQYF
V: TRBV6-1
D: .
J: TRBJ2-7
size: many

DNA: TGCAGTGCTAGAGAAGGAAGCTCCTATAATTCACCCCTCCACTTT
CDR3: CSAREGSSYNSPLHF
V: TRBV20-1
D: .
J: TRBJ1-6
size: .

DNA: TGCGCCAGCAGCTCGAAGCGGGGGCCGCCCGCAGATACGCAGTATTTT
CDR3: CASSSKRGPPADTQYF
V: TRBV10-2
D: TRBD2
J: TRBJ2-3
size: .

DNA: TGTGCCAGCAGTGAGAGAGGGGATGCAGATACGCAGTATTTT
CDR3: CASSERGDADTQYF
V: TRBV6-4
D: .
J: TRBJ2-3
size: many

DNA: TGTGCCAGTAGTCCCTCGACAGACTCCCATGAAAAACTGTTTTTT
CDR3: CASSPSTDSHEKLFF
V: TRBV19
D: .
J: TRBJ1-4
size: few

DNA: TGTGCCACCAGCATGGCCTCAACAGGCTATGGCTACACCTTC
CDR3: CATSMASTGYGYTF
V: TRBV15
D: .
J: TRBJ1-2
size: many

DNA: TGCAGCGGCGGACAGCCGTACAATGAGCAGTTCTTC
CDR3: CSGGQPYNEQFF
V: TRBV29-1
D: .
J: TRBJ2-1
size: few

DNA: TGTGCCAGTATGGGGCGAGGGGACACCGGGGAGCTGTTTTTT
CDR3: CASMGRGDTGELFF
V: TRBV19
D: .
J: TRBJ2-2
size: .

DNA: TGTGGGAGCAGCTTAGACAGGGACTATGGCTACACCTTC
CDR3: CGSSLDRDYGYTF
V: TRBV7-9
D: TRBD1
J: TRBJ1-2
size: many

DNA: TGTGCTAGTGAACAGGGCGAAAATGAAGCTTTCTTT
CDR3: CASEQGENEAFF
V: TRBV2
D: .
J: TRBJ1-1
size: .

DNA: TGCGCCAGCAGCTCGCTTTCCTACGAGCAGTACTTC
CDR3: CASSSLSYEQYF
V: TRBV5-1
D: .
J: TRBJ2-7
size: .

DNA: TGTGCCAGCAGTGAATTCCAGCGGGGGGTTGGCGAGCAGTACTTC
CDR3: CASSEFQRGVGEQYF
V: TRBV2
D: TRBD2
J: TRBJ2-7
size: .

DNA: TGCAGTGCTAGGGTCGACTCACCCCTCCACTTT
CDR3: CSARVDSPLHF
V: TRBV20-1
D: .
J: TRBJ1-6
size: few

DNA: TGTGCCAGCAGCGGGGGACAGGGGCAACTGTTTTTT
CDR3: CASSGGQGQLFF
V: TRBV9
D: TRBD1
J: TRBJ1-4
size: many

DNA: TGTGCCAGCAGCTTACGGTTGGGGGCGCCTGGGGAGCAGTACTTC
CDR3: CASSLRLGAPGEQYF
V: TRBV5-6
D: .
J: TRBJ2-7
size: .

DNA: TGTGCCAGCAGCTTCGGACTAGCGGGGGGGTACAATGAGCAGTTCTTC
CDR3: CASSFGLAGGYNEQFF
V: TRBV5-4
D: TRBD2
J: TRBJ2-1
size: .

DNA: TGTGCCAGCAGCTCATACGACGAGATCAATCAGCCCCAGCATTTT
CDR3: CASSSYDEINQPQHF
V: TRBV5-8
D: .
J: TRBJ1-5
size: many